The 14 T cell receptor beta chains listed next were all sequenced from one sample in a study of blood T cell repertoires in COVID-19 (dated by TCRdb to 2018 to 2020). Library preparation was by the immunoSEQ multiplex PCR assay. TCRdb stores this immuneACCESS table with in-frame sequences only. Part of the clones is absent; in the studies checked, under half of the shortfall reflects unresolved V genes, and no reason is known for the rest. This sample lists hundreds of thousands of clones; roughly nine tenths were detected once. About 2.2% of the sample comes from the top ten. The sequenced sample was peripheral blood. Receptor source: a woman in her fifties or sixties with acute or convalescent COVID-19.

The J gene is TRBJ1-3, the V gene TRBV3-1 (or the pseudogene TRBV3-2); maybe TRBD1 (5 bases). This CDR3 region has 16 residues. CDR1 and CDR2 from the germline V gene are LGHDT and YNNKEL (reference sequence). Trimming stripped 1 base from V and 0 bases from J, with 10 bases between. The CDR3 bases are TGTGCCAGCAGCCAAGCTTCCGGGGGCTCTGGAAACACCATATATTTT. Translated: CASSQASGGSGNTIYF.

This rearrangement joins TRBV9 to TRBJ1-1; TRBD1 matches 7 bases. The CDR3 loop spans 16 amino acids. The germline V gene encodes CDR1 SGDLS and CDR2 YYNGEE. V was clipped by 1 base and J by 2 bases; unmatched bases: 8. The CDR3 reads CASSVRYRGGNTEAFF. The CDR3 region has the DNA TGTGCCAGCAGCGTACGTTACAGGGGTGGAAACACTGAAGCTTTCTTT.

The rearrangement links TRBV11-2 to TRBJ2-3; 10 positions match TRBD2. Trimming took 5 bases from V and 2 from J; bases not matched to a gene: 1. Germline loops: CDR1 SGHAT, CDR2 FQNNGV. The CDR3 runs 14 residues. CDR3 nucleotides: TGTGCCAGCAGCAGCGGGGGGGACACAGATACGCAGTATTTT. Its protein product is CASSSGGDTDTQYF.

This clone was picked up one time. The chain recombines TRBV29-1 with TRBJ1-2, with TRBD1 identical over 10 bases. Germline V gene lookup returns CDR1 SQVTM and CDR2 ANQGSEA. The CDR3 spans 13 residues. Trimming took 0 bases from V and 7 from J; bases not matched to a gene: 2. The CDR3 DNA follows: TGCAGCGTTGAAGAGACAGGGGGCGGTGGCTACACCTTC. Encoded protein: CSVEETGGGGYTF.

CDR3 protein: CASRTWDRVAGYTF. The CDR3 coding sequence is TGTGCCAGCAGGACCTGGGACAGGGTCGCTGGCTACACCTTC. This sequence joins TRBV6-5 and TRBJ1-2; 9 bases align to TRBD1. CDR1 MNHEY and CDR2 SVGAGI come from the germline V gene. The length of the CDR3 is 14 residues. V lost 6 bases and J lost 7; bases outside the gene matches: 9.

The chain joins TRBV20-1 to TRBJ2-7, with 7 bases fitting TRBD2. Unmatched junction bases numbered 5, after V lost 6 bases and J lost 6 bases. Per the germline V gene, CDR1 is DFQATT and CDR2 is SNEGSKA (reference sequence). This CDR3 has 11 amino acids. This CDR3 reads CSARGGVEQYF. As DNA, the CDR3 is TGCAGTGCCCGGGGAGGGGTCGAGCAGTACTTC.

The chain couples TRBV5-8 to TRBJ1-2, with D perhaps TRBD1 (5 bases). The CDR3 extends over 12 amino acids. V was trimmed by 7 bases and J by 5 bases, leaving 12 bases between them. CDR1 SGHTS and CDR2 YDEGEE come from the germline V gene. Written as DNA, the CDR3 is TGTGCCAGCGCCCCGGGGGGTTATGGCTACACCTTC. This codes for CASAPGGYGYTF.

J is TRBJ1-1 and V is TRBV6-2 or TRBV6-3, with D tentatively TRBD1 (6 bases). The ends were cut back, 2 bases at V and 1 base at J, with 17 bases in the middle. Germline CDR1 MNHEY, CDR2 SVGEGT. The CDR3 extends over 17 amino acids. This chain's CDR3 is CASSYTGLGAGNTEAFF. CDR3 in DNA: TGTGCCAGCAGTTACACGGGATTGGGGGCCGGGAACACTGAAGCTTTCTTT.

The V and J genes are TRBV7-2 and TRBJ2-7; a possible D gene is TRBD1 (6 bases). The CDR3 is 15 amino acids. Germline V CDR1 and CDR2: SGHTA, FQGNSA. V was cut by 3 bases and J by 2 bases, with 14 bases left in between. The CDR3 region is CASSFDRDTTYEQYF. DNA for the CDR3: TGTGCCAGCAGCTTTGATCGGGACACTACCTACGAGCAGTACTTC.

This clone was detected only once. The chain has TRBV9 and TRBJ1-1, with a tentative D call TRBD1 (6 bases). Trimming took 3 bases from V and 4 from J, leaving 19 bases between them. CDR1 and CDR2 from the germline V gene are SGDLS and YYNGEE. This CDR3 is built from 16 residues. CDR3 amino acids: CASSAHRDKGFTEAFF. CDR3 bases: TGTGCCAGCAGCGCCCACCGGGACAAGGGTTTCACTGAAGCTTTCTTT. Full variable domain (missing parts from reference TRBV9 and TRBJ1-1): DSGVTQTPKHLITATGQRVTLRCSPRSGDLSVYWYQQSLDQGLQFLIQYYNGEERAKGNILERFSAQQFPDLHSELNLSSLELGDSALYFCASSAHRDKGFTEAFFGQGTRLTVV.

This clone was counted a few times. The V gene is TRBV19, the J gene TRBJ2-3; 13 bases map to TRBD2. The CDR3 contains 17 residues. In germline, CDR1 is LNHDA, CDR2 SQIVND (reference sequence). V lost 0 bases and J lost 4; bases outside the gene matches: 4. DNA of the CDR3: TGTGCCAGTAGTATAGATCGACTAGCGGGAGGCCCAGATACGCAGTATTTT. Amino acids: CASSIDRLAGGPDTQYF.

This chain uses TRBV10-3 with TRBJ2-3; TRBD2 aligns across 12 bases. V trimming: 10 bases; J trimming: 4 bases; junction bases outside the gene matches: 6. The CDR3 extends over 14 amino acids. Germline-derived CDR1 and CDR2 are ENHRY and SYGVKD. For the CDR3, the DNA is TGTGCCACTTCTAGCGGGAGGGCCCCAGATACGCAGTATTTT. Translating it yields CATSSGRAPDTQYF.

V is TRBV3-1 (or the pseudogene TRBV3-2) and J is TRBJ2-1, with 8 bases aligning to TRBD2. From germline, CDR1 is LGHDT and CDR2 YNNKEL (reference sequence). With V trimmed by 4 bases and J by 8 bases, 4 bases remained unmatched. The CDR3 consists of 13 residues. The CDR3 reads CASSLGLAHEQFF. In DNA form, the CDR3 reads TGTGCCAGCAGCCTAGGACTAGCACATGAGCAGTTCTTC.

The J gene is TRBJ2-5, the V gene TRBV24-1; 8 bases match TRBD1. The V and J ends lost 1 base and 5 bases, in that order; junction bases with no gene match: 8. The CDR3 has 16 residues. Germline V lookup: CDR1 KGHDR, CDR2 SFDVKD. CDR3 region: CATSDFPGQGRETQYF. The CDR3 coding sequence is TGTGCCACCAGTGATTTCCCTGGACAGGGTAGGGAGACCCAGTACTTC.